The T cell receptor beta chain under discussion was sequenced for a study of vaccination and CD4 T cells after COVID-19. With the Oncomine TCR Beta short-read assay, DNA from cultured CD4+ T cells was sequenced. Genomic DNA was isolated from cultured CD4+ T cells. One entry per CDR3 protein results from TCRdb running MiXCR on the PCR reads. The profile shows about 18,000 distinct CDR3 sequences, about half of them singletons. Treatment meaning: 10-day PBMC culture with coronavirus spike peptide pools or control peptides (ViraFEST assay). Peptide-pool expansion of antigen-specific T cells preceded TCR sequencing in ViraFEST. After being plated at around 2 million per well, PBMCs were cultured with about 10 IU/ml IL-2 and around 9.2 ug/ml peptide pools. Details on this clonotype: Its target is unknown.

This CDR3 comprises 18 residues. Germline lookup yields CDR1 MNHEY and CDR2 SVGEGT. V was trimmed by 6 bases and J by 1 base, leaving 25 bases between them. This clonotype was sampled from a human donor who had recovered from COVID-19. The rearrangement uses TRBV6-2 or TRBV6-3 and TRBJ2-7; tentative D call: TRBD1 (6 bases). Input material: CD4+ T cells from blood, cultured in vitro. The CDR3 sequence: CASSSRNRETLRSYEQYF. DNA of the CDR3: TGTGCCAGCAGCTCGAGGAACAGGGAAACCCTAAGGTCCTACGAGCAGTACTTC.